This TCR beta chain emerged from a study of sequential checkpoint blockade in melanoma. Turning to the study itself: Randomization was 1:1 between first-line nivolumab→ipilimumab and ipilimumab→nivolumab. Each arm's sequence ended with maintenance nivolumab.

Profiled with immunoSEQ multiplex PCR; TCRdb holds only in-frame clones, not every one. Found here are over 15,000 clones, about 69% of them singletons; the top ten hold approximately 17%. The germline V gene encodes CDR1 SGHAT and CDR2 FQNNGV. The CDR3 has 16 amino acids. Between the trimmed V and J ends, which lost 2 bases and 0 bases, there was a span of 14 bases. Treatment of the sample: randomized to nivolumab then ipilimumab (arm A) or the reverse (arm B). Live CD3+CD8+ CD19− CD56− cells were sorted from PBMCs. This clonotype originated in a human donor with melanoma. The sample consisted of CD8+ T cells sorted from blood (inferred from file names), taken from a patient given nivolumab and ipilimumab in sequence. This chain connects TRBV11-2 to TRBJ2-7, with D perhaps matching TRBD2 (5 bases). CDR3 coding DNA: TGTGCCAGCAGCTTATATCCAGCGGATATCTCCTACGAGCAGTACTTC. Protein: CASSLYPADISYEQYF.